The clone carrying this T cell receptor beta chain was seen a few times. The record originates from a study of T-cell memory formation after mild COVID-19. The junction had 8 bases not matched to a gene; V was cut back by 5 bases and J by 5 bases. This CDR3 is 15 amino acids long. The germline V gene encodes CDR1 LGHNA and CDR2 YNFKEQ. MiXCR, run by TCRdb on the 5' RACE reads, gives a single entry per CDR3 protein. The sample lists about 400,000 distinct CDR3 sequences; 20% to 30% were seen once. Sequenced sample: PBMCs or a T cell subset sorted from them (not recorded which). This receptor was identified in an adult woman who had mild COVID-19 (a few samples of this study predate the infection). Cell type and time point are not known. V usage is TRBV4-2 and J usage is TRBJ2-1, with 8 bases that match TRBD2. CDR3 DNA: TGTGCCAGCAGCAACAGCGGGAGCGGCCACAATGAGCAGTTCTTC. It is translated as CASSNSGSGHNEQFF.